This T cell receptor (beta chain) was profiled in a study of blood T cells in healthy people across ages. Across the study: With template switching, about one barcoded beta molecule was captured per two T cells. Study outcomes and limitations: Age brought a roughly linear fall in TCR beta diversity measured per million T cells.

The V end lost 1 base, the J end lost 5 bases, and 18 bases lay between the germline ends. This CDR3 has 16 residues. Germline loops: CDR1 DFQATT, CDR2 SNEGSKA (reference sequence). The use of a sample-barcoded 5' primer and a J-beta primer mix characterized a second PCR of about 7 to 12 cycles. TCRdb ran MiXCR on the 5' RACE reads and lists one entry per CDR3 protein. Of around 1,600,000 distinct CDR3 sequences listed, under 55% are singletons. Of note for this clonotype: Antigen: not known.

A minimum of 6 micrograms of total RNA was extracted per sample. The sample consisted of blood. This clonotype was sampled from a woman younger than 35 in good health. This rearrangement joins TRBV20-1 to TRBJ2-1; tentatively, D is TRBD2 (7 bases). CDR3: CSARVAGAFMDNEQFF. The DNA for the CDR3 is TGCAGTGCTAGAGTGGCGGGGGCCTTCATGGACAATGAGCAGTTCTTC.